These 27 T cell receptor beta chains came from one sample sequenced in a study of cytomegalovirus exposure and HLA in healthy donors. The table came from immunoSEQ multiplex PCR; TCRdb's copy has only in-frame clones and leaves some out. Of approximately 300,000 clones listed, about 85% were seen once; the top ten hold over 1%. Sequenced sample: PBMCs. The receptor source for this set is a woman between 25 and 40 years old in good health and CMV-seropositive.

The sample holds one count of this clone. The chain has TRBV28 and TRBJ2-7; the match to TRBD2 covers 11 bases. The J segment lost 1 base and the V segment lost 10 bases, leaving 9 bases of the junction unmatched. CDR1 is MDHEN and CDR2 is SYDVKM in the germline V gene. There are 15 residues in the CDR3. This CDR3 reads CATREGLAGSYEQYF. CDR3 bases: TGTGCCACTCGAGAAGGACTAGCGGGTTCCTACGAGCAGTACTTC. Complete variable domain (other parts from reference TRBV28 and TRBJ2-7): DVKVTQSSRYLVKRTGEKVFLECVQDMDHENMFWYRQDPGLGLRLIYFSYDVKMKEKGDIPEGYSVSREKKERFSLILESASTNQTSMYLCATREGLAGSYEQYFGPGTRLTVT.

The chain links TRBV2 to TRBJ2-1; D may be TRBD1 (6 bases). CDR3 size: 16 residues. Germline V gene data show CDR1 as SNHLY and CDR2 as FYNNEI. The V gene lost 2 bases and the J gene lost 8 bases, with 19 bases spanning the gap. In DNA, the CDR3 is TGTGCCAGCAGTGAACTTGGACAGATCCTGTACGATGAGCAGTTCTTC. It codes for CASSELGQILYDEQFF.

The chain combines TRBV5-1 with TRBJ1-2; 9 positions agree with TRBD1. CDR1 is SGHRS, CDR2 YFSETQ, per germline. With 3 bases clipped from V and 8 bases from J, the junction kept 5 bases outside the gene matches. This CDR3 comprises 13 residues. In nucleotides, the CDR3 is TGCGCCAGCAGCTGGGACAGGGTCGACGGCTACACCTTC. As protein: CASSWDRVDGYTF.

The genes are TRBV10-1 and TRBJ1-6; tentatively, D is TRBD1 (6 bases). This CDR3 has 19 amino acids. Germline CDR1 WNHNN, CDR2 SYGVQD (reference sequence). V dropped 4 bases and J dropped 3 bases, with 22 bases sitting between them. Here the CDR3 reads CASSGRTVFIDFYNSPLHF. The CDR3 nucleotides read TGCGCCAGCAGTGGAAGGACAGTATTTATTGATTTCTATAATTCACCCCTCCACTTT.

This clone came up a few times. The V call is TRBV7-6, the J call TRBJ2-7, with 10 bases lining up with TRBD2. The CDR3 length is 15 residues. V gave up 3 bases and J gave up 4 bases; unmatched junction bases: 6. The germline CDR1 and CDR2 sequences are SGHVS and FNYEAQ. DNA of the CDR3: TGTGCCAGCAGCTTGTCTAGCGGGGGTGGGTACGAGCAGTACTTC. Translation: CASSLSSGGGYEQYF. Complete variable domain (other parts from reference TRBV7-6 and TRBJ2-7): GAGVSQSPRYKVTKRGQDVALRCDPISGHVSLYWYRQALGQGPEFLTYFNYEAQQDKSGLPNDRFSAERPEGSISTLTIQRTEQRDSAMYRCASSLSSGGGYEQYFGPGTRLTVT.

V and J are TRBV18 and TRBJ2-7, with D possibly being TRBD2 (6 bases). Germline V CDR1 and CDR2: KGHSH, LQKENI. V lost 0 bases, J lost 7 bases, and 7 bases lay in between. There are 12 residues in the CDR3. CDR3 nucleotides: TGTGCCAGCTCACCACCGGCGGGGGAGCAGTACTTC. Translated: CASSPPAGEQYF.

CDR3 DNA: TGTGCCAGTAGAAATACAGGGGGCTCGGGGTGGAATCAGCCCCAGCATTTT. Encoded protein: CASRNTGGSGWNQPQHF. V is TRBV19 and J is TRBJ1-5; 9 nucleotides line up with TRBD1. This CDR3 spans 17 amino acids. Losses at the gene ends were 6 bases for V and 4 bases for J; bases not matched to a gene: 13. Germline CDR1 and CDR2: LNHDA and SQIVND (reference sequence).

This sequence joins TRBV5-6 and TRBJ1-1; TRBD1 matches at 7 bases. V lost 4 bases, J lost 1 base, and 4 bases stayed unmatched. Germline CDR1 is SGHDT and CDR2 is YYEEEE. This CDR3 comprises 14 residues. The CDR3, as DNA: TGTGCCAGCAGCCTGGGACAGACGAACACTGAAGCTTTCTTT. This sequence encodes CASSLGQTNTEAFF.

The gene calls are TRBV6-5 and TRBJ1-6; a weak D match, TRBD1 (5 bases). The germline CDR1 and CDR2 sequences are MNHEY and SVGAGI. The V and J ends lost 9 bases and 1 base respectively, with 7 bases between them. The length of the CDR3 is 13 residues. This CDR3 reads CASTGSYNSPLHF. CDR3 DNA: TGTGCCAGTACAGGATCCTATAATTCACCCCTCCACTTT.

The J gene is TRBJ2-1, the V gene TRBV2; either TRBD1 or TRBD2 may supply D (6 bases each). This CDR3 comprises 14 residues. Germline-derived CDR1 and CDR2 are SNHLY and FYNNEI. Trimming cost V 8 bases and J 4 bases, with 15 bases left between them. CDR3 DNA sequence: TGTGCCAGCCTTGGCAGGGGAGGTTACAATGAGCAGTTCTTC. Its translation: CASLGRGGYNEQFF.

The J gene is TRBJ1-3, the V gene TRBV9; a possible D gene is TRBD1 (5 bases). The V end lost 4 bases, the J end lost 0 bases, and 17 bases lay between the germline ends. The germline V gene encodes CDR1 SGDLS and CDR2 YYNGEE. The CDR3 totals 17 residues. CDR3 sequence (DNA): TGTGCCAGCAGCCCATCCAGATGGGGCCTCTCTGGAAACACCATATATTTT. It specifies CASSPSRWGLSGNTIYF.

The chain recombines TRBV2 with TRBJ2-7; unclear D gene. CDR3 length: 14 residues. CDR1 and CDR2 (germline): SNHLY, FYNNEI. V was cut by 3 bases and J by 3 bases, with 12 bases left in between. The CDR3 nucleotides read TGTGCCAGCAGTGAGGCCTCCGGCGGCTACGAGCAGTACTTC. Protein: CASSEASGGYEQYF.

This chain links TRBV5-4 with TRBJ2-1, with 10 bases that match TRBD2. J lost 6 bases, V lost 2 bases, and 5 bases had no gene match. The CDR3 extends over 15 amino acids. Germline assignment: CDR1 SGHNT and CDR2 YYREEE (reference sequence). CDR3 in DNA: TGTGCCAGCAGCTTATCTAGCGGGAGTATCAATGAGCAGTTCTTC. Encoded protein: CASSLSSGSINEQFF.

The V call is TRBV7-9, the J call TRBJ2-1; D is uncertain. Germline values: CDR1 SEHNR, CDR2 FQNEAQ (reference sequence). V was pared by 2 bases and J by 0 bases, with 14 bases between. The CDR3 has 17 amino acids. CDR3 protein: CASSLRFVAGSYNEQFF. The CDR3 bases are TGTGCCAGCAGCTTACGTTTTGTCGCCGGCTCCTACAATGAGCAGTTCTTC.

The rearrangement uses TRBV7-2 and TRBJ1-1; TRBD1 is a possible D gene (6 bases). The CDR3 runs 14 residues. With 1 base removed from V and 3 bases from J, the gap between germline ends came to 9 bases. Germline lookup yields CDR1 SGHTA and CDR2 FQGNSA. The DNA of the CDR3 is TGTGCCAGCAGCTTAGGTCGACAGGACACTGAAGCTTTCTTT. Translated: CASSLGRQDTEAFF.

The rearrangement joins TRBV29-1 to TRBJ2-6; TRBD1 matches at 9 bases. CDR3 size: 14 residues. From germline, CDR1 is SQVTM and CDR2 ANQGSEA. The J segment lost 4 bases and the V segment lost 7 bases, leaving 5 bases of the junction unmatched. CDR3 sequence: CSGGDRAGANVLTF. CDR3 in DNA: TGCAGCGGGGGGGACAGGGCCGGGGCCAACGTCCTGACTTTC.

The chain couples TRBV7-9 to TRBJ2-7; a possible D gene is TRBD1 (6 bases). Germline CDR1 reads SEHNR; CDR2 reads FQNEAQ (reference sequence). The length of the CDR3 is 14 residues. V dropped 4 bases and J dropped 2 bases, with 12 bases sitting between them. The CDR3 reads CASSSRTATYEQYF. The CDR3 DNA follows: TGTGCCAGCAGCTCCAGGACAGCGACCTACGAGCAGTACTTC.

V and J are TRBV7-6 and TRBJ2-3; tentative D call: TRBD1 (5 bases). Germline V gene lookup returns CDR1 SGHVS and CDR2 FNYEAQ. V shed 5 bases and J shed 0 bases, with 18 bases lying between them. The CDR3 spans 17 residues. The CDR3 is CASSDRQPPSSTDTQYF. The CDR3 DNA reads TGTGCCAGCAGCGATAGACAGCCCCCCTCTAGCACAGATACGCAGTATTTT.

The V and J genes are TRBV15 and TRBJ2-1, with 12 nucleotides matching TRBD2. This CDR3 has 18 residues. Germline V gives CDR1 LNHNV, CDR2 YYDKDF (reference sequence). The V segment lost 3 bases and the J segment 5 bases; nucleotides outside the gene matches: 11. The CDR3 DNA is TGTGCCACCAGCAGCATCAAACACGGACTAGCGGGGAACAATGAGCAGTTCTTC. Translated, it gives CATSSIKHGLAGNNEQFF.

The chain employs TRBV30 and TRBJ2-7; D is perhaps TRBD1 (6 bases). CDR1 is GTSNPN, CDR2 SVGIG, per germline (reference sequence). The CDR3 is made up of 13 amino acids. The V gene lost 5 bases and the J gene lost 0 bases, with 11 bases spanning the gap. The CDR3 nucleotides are TGTGCCTGGTTGAACAGGGCCTCCTACGAGCAGTACTTC. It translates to CAWLNRASYEQYF.

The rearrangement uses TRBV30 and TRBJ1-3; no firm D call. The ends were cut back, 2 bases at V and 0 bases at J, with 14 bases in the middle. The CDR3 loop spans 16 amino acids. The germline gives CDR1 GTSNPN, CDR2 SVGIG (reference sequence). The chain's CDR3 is CAWSRLPDRSGNTIYF. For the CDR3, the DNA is TGTGCCTGGAGTAGGCTCCCCGACCGCTCTGGAAACACCATATATTTT.

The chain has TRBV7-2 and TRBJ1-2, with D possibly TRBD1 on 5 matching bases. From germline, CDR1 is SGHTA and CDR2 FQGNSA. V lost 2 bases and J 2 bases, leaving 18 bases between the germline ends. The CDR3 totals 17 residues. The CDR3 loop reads CASSLPRAGLGNYGYTF. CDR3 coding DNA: TGTGCCAGCAGCTTACCCAGGGCGGGCTTGGGGAACTATGGCTACACCTTC. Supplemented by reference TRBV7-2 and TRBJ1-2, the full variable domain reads GAGVSQSPSNKVTEKGKDVELRCDPISGHTALYWYRQSLGQGLEFLIYFQGNSAPDKSGLPSDRFSAERTGGSVSTLTIQRTQQEDSAVYLCASSLPRAGLGNYGYTFGSGTRLTVV.

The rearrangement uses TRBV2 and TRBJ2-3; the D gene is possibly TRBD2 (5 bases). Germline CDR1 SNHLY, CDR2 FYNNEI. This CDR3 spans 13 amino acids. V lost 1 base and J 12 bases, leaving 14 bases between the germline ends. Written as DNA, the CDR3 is TGTGCCAGCAGTGAAGGCCGGGATCACGCCCAGTATTTT. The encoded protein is CASSEGRDHAQYF.

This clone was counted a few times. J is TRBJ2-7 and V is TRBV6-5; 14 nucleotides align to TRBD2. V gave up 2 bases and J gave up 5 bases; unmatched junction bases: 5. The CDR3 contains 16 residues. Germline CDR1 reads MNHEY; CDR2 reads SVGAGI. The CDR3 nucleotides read TGTGCCAGCAGTTACCGGACTAGCGGGAGGTCCCACGAGCAGTACTTC. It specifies CASSYRTSGRSHEQYF.

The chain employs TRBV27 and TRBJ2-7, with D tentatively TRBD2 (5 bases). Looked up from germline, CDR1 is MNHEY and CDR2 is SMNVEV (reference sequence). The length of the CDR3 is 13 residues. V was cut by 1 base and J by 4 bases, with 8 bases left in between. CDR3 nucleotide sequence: TGTGCCAGCAGTTTATGGTCGGGGTACGAGCAGTACTTC. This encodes CASSLWSGYEQYF.

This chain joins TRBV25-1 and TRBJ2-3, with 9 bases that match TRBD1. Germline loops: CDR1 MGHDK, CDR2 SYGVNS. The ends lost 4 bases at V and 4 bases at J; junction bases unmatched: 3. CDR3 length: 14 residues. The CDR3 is CASSGQGGADTQYF. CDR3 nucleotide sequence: TGTGCCAGCAGTGGACAGGGGGGTGCAGATACGCAGTATTTT.

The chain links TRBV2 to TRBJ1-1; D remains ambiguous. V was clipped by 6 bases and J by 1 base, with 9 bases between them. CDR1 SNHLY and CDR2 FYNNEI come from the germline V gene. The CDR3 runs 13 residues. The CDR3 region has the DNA TGTGCCAGCAGAAGAGTACGGAACACTGAAGCTTTCTTT. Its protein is CASRRVRNTEAFF.